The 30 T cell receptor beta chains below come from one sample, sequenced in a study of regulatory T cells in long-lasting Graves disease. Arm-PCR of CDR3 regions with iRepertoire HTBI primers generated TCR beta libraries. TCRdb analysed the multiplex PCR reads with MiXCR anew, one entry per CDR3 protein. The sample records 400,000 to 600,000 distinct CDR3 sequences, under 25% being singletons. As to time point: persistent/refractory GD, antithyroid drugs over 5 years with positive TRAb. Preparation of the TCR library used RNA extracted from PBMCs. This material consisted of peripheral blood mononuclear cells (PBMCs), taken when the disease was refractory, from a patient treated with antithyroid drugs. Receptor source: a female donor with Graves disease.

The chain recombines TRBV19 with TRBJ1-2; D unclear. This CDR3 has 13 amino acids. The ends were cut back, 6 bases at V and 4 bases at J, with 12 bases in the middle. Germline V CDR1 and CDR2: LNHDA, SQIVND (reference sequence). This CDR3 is CASSPGRSYGYTF. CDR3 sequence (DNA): TGTGCCAGTAGCCCCGGACGGAGCTATGGCTACACCTTC.

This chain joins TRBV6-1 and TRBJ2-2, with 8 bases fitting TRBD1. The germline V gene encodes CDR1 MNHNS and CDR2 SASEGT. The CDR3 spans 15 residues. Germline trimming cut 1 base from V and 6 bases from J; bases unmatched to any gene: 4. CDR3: CASSEVWGQAGELFF. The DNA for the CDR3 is TGTGCCAGCAGTGAAGTTTGGGGACAGGCCGGGGAGCTGTTTTTT.

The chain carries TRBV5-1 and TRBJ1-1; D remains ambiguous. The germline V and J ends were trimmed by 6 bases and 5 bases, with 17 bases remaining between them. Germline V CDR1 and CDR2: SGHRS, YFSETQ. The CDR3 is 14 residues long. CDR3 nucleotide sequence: TGCGCCAGCACCAGAGGAACGGGAGGGACTGAAGCTTTCTTT. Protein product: CASTRGTGGTEAFF.

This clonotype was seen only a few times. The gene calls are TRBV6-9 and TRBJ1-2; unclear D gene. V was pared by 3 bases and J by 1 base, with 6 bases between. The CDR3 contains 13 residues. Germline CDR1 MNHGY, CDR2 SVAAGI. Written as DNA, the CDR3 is TGTGCCAGCAGTTACCCCGGTAACTATGGCTACACCTTC. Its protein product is CASSYPGNYGYTF.

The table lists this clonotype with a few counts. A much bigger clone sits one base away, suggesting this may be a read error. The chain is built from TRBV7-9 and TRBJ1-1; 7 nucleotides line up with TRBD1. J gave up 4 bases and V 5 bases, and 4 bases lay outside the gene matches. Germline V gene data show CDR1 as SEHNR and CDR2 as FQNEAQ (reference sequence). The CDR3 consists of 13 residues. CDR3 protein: CASSPQGSTEAFF. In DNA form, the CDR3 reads TGTGCCAGCAGCCCACAGGGGAGCACTGAAGCTTTCTTT.

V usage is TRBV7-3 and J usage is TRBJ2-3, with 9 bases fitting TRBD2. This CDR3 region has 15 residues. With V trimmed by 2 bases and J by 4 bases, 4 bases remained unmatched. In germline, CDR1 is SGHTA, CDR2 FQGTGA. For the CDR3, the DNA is TGTGCCAGCAGCTTAGGCGGGAGGGGCGCAGATACGCAGTATTTT. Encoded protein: CASSLGGRGADTQYF.

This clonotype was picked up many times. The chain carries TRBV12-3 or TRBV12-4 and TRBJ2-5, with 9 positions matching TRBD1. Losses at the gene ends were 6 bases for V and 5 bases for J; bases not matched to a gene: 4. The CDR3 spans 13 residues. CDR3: CASRVGQGETQYF. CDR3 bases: TGTGCCAGCAGGGTTGGACAGGGGGAGACCCAGTACTTC.

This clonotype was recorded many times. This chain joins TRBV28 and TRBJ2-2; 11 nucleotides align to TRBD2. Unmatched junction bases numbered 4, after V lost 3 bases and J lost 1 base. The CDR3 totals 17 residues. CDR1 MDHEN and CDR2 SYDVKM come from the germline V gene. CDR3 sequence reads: CASSFLAGGGNTGELFF. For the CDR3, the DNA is TGTGCCAGCAGTTTCCTAGCGGGGGGCGGGAACACCGGGGAGCTGTTTTTT.

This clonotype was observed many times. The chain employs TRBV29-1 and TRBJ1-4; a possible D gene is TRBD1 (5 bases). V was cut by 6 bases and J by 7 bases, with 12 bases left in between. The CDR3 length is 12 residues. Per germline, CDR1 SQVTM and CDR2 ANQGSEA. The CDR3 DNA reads TGCAGCGTGGCAGGGTACGGTGAAAAACTGTTTTTT. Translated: CSVAGYGEKLFF. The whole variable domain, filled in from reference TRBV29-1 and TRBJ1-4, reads SAVISQKPSRDICQRGTSLTIQCQVDSQVTMMFWYRQQPGQSLTLIATANQGSEATYESGFVIDKFPISRPNLTFSTLTVSNMSPEDSSIYLCSVAGYGEKLFFGSGTQLSVL.

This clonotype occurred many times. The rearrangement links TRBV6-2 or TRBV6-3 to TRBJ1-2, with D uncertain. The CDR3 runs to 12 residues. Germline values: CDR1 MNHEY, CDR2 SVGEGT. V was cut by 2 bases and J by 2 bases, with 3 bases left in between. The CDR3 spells CASSYINYGYTF. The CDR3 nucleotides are TGTGCCAGCAGTTACATCAACTATGGCTACACCTTC.

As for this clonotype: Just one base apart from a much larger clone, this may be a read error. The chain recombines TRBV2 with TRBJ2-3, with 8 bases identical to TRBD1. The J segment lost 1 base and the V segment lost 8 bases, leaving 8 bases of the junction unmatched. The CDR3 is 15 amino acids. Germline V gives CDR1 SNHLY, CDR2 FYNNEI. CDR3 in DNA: TGTGCCAGCGGTACCCGGGGACAGGGCACAGATACGCAGTATTTT. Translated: CASGTRGQGTDTQYF.

CDR3 protein: CASNRRGPAGELFF. CDR3 sequence (DNA): TGTGCCAGCAATCGCAGGGGACCGGCCGGGGAGCTGTTTTTT. The chain combines TRBV6-2 or TRBV6-3 with TRBJ2-2; tentatively, D is TRBD1 (6 bases). The CDR3 extends over 14 amino acids. The germline V and J ends were trimmed by 7 bases and 6 bases, with 15 bases remaining between them. Per the germline V gene, CDR1 is MNHEY and CDR2 is SVGEGT.

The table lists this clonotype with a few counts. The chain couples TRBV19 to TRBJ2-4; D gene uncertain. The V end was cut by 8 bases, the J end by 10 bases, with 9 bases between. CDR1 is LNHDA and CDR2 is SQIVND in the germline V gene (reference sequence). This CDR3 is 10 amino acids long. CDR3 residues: CASSREIQYF. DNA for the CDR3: TGTGCCAGTTCGAGAGAGATTCAGTACTTC. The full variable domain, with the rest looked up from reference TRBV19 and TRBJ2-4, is DGGITQSPKYLFRKEGQNVTLSCEQNLNHDAMYWYRQDPGQGLRLIYYSQIVNDFQKGDIAEGYSVSREKKESFPLTVTSAQKNPTAFYLCASSREIQYFGAGTRLSVL.

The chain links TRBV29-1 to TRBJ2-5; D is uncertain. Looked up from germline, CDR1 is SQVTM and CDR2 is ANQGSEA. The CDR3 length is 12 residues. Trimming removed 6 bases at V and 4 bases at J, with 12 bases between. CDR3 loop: CSVPSGGETQYF. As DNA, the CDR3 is TGCAGCGTCCCTTCGGGTGGAGAGACCCAGTACTTC.

The CDR3 loop is CASSLAGGTDTEAFF. CDR3 coding DNA: TGTGCCAGCAGCTTAGCTGGGGGAACAGACACTGAAGCTTTCTTT. V and J are TRBV7-9 and TRBJ1-1; a weak D match, TRBD1 (5 bases). V lost 0 bases, J lost 3 bases, and 11 bases lay in between. This CDR3 has 15 residues. CDR1 and CDR2 (germline): SEHNR, FQNEAQ (reference sequence).

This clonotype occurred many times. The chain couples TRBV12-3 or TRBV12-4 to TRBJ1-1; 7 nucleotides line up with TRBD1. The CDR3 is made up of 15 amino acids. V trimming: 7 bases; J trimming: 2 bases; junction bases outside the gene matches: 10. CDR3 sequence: CASNAGEGANTEAFF. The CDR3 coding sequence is TGTGCCAGCAACGCGGGGGAGGGGGCAAACACTGAAGCTTTCTTT.

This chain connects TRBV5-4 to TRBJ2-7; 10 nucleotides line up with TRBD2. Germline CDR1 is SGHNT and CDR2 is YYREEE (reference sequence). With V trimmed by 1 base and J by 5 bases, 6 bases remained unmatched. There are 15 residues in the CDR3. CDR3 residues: CASSLRLAGEDEQYF. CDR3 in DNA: TGTGCCAGCAGCTTGCGGCTAGCGGGGGAGGACGAGCAGTACTTC.

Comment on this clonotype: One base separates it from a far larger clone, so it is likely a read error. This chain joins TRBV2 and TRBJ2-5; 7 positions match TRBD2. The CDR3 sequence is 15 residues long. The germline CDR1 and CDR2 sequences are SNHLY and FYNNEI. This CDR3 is CASSFRDYTQETRYF. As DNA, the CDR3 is TGTGCCAGCAGTTTCCGGGACTACACCCAAGAGACCCGGTACTTC.

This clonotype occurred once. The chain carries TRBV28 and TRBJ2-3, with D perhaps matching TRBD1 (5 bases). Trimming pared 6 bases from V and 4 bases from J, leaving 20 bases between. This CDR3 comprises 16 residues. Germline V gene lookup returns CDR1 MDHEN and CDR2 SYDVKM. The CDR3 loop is CASSPRLGRRADTQYF. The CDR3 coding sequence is TGTGCCAGCAGCCCTCGTTTGGGTCGCAGGGCAGATACGCAGTATTTT. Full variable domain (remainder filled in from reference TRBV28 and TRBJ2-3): DVKVTQSSRYLVKRTGEKVFLECVQDMDHENMFWYRQDPGLGLRLIYFSYDVKMKEKGDIPEGYSVSREKKERFSLILESASTNQTSMYLCASSPRLGRRADTQYFGPGTRLTVL.

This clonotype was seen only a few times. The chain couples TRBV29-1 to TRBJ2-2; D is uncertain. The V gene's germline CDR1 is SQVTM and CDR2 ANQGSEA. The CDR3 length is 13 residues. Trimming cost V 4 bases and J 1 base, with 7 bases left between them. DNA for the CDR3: TGCAGCGTTGCGGCCCAGAACACCGGGGAGCTGTTTTTT. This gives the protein CSVAAQNTGELFF.

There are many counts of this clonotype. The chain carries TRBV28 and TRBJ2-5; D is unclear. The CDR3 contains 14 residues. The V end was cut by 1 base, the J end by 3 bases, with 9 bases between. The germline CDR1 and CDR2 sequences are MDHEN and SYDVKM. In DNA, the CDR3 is TGTGCCAGCAGTTTATCGGGTGTCAAAGAGACCCAGTACTTC. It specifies CASSLSGVKETQYF.

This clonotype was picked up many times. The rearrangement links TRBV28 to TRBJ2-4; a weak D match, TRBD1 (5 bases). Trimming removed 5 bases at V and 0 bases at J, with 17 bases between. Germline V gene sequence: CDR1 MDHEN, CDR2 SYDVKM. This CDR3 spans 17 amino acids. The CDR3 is CASSTRFQGLAKNIQYF. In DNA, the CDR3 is TGTGCCAGCAGTACCCGGTTTCAGGGCCTAGCCAAAAACATTCAGTACTTC. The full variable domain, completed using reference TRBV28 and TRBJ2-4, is DVKVTQSSRYLVKRTGEKVFLECVQDMDHENMFWYRQDPGLGLRLIYFSYDVKMKEKGDIPEGYSVSREKKERFSLILESASTNQTSMYLCASSTRFQGLAKNIQYFGAGTRLSVL.

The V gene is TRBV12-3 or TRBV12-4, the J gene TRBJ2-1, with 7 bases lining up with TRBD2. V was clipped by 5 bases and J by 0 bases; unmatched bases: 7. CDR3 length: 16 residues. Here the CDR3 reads CASSSQTSSSYNEQFF. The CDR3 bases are TGTGCCAGCAGTAGCCAGACTAGCAGCTCCTACAATGAGCAGTTCTTC.

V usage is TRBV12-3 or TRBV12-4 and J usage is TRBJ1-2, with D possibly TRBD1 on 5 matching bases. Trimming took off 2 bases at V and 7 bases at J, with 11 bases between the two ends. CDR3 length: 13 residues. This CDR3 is CASSLSLTVGYTF. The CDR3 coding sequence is TGTGCCAGCAGTTTATCTTTGACAGTTGGCTACACCTTC.

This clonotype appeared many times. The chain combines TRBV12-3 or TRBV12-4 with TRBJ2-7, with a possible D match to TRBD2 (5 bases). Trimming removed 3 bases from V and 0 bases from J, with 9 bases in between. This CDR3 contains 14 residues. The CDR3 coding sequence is TGTGCCAGCAGTTTGTGGGAGCGCTCCTACGAGCAGTACTTC. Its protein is CASSLWERSYEQYF.

In DNA, the CDR3 is TGTGCCAGCAGCTTGAAGGACAGCTCCTACGAGCAGTACTTC. It yields the protein CASSLKDSSYEQYF. The chain combines TRBV5-4 with TRBJ2-7, with D tentatively TRBD1 (6 bases). Trimming removed 1 base from V and 0 bases from J, with 8 bases in between. Germline CDR1 and CDR2: SGHNT and YYREEE (reference sequence). The CDR3 consists of 14 residues.

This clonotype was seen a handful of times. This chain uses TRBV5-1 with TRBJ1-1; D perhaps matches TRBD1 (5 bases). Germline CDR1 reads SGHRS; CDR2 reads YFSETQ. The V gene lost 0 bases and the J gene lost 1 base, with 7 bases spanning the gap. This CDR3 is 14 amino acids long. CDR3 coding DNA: TGCGCCAGCAGCTTGGGGGACGGGAACACTGAAGCTTTCTTT. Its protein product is CASSLGDGNTEAFF.

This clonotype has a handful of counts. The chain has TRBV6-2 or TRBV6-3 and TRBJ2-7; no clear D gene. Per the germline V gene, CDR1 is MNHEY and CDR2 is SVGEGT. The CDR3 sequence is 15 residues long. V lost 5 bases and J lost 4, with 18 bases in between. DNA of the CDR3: TGTGCCAGCAGTAGCGACACTTCAAGGTCATACGAGCAGTACTTC. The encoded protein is CASSSDTSRSYEQYF.

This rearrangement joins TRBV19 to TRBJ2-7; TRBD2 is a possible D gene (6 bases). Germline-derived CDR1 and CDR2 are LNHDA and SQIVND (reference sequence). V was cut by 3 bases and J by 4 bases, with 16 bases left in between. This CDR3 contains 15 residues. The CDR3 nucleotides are TGTGCCAGTAGTATCGGCTCCGGGAGCGGTTACGAGCAGTACTTC. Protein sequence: CASSIGSGSGYEQYF. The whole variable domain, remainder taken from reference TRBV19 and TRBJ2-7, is DGGITQSPKYLFRKEGQNVTLSCEQNLNHDAMYWYRQDPGQGLRLIYYSQIVNDFQKGDIAEGYSVSREKKESFPLTVTSAQKNPTAFYLCASSIGSGSGYEQYFGPGTRLTVT.

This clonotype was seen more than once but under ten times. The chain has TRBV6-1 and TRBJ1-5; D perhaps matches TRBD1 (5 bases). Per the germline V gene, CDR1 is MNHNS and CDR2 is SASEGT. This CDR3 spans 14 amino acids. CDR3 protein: CGSAWETDNQPQHF. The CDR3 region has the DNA TGTGGGAGTGCCTGGGAGACAGACAATCAGCCCCAGCATTTT.